Listed below are T cell receptor beta chains from one sample, sequenced in a study of vaccination and CD4 T cells after COVID-19. In TCRdb, the PCR reads were re-called with MiXCR into one record per CDR3 protein. The sample carries 15,000 or so distinct CDR3 sequences, less than 65% recorded once. No antigen is known for these receptors. Specimen: CD4+ T cells from blood, cultured in vitro. These receptors all stem from a human donor who had recovered from COVID-19. Each CDR3 is given with its conserved first and last residue. Fields, in order: CDR3 protein, CDR3 DNA, D gene, clone size, V gene, J gene. The D gene is left open where the match is weak. Not every row has a clone size; where given, it reads once, few, many or a size class.

cdr3_aa: CSARDTRQSNYGYTF
cdr3_nt: TGCAGTGCTAGAGATACTCGACAGTCCAACTATGGCTACACCTTC
d_call: .
clone_size: few
v_call: TRBV20-1
j_call: TRBJ1-2

cdr3_aa: CASSLDGAGELFF
cdr3_nt: TGTGCCAGCAGCTTAGATGGGGCCGGGGAGCTGTTTTTT
d_call: .
clone_size: .
v_call: TRBV7-9
j_call: TRBJ2-2

cdr3_aa: CASSTSKAGSYGYTF
cdr3_nt: TGTGCCAGCAGCACCAGTAAGGCAGGGAGCTATGGCTACACCTTC
d_call: .
clone_size: once
v_call: TRBV28
j_call: TRBJ1-2

cdr3_aa: CASSLGGSSYEQYF
cdr3_nt: TGTGCCAGTAGTCTTGGGGGCAGCTCCTACGAGCAGTACTTC
d_call: .
clone_size: once
v_call: TRBV19
j_call: TRBJ2-7

cdr3_aa: CSARDLSLQETQYF
cdr3_nt: TGCAGTGCTAGAGATCTCAGTTTACAAGAGACCCAGTACTTC
d_call: .
clone_size: .
v_call: TRBV20-1
j_call: TRBJ2-5

cdr3_aa: CSATHRESLLAF
cdr3_nt: TGCAGTGCTACGCACAGGGAAAGTTTGCTAGCCTTT
d_call: .
clone_size: few
v_call: TRBV20-1
j_call: TRBJ1-1

cdr3_aa: CSAKGPADQPQHF
cdr3_nt: TGCAGTGCTAAAGGTCCGGCCGATCAGCCCCAGCATTTT
d_call: .
clone_size: .
v_call: TRBV20-1
j_call: TRBJ1-5

cdr3_aa: CASSSKDTQYF
cdr3_nt: TGTGCCAGCAGCTCGAAAGATACGCAGTATTTT
d_call: .
clone_size: few
v_call: TRBV7-9
j_call: TRBJ2-3

cdr3_aa: CASSLGQGYNEQFF
cdr3_nt: TGTGCCAGCAGTTTGGGACAGGGGTACAATGAGCAGTTCTTC
d_call: TRBD1
clone_size: .
v_call: TRBV27
j_call: TRBJ2-1

cdr3_aa: CASSLNPGSGYGYTF
cdr3_nt: TGTGCCAGCAGCTTGAACCCGGGATCAGGCTATGGCTACACCTTC
d_call: .
clone_size: .
v_call: TRBV5-5
j_call: TRBJ1-2

cdr3_aa: CAIQTPENTEAFF
cdr3_nt: TGTGCCATCCAGACCCCAGAGAACACTGAAGCTTTCTTT
d_call: .
clone_size: .
v_call: TRBV10-3
j_call: TRBJ1-1

cdr3_aa: CASSYFVGGQPQHF
cdr3_nt: TGTGCCAGCAGTTATTTCGTGGGGGGTCAGCCCCAGCATTTT
d_call: .
clone_size: few
v_call: TRBV6-2/TRBV6-3
j_call: TRBJ1-5

cdr3_aa: CTSRINERIGELFF
cdr3_nt: TGCACCAGCAGAATTAATGAACGGATCGGGGAGCTGTTTTTT
d_call: .
clone_size: .
v_call: TRBV1
j_call: TRBJ2-2

cdr3_aa: CASSYSNRGGSSYEQYF
cdr3_nt: TGTGCCAGCAGTTACTCGAATCGAGGGGGGAGCTCCTACGAGCAGTACTTC
d_call: .
clone_size: few
v_call: TRBV6-5
j_call: TRBJ2-7

cdr3_aa: CASSLGGQGTVRSYTF
cdr3_nt: TGTGCCAGCAGCTTGGGAGGACAGGGCACCGTTCGAAGCTACACCTTC
d_call: TRBD1
clone_size: .
v_call: TRBV5-6
j_call: TRBJ1-2

cdr3_aa: CASRKNRVSNQPQHF
cdr3_nt: TGTGCCAGCAGAAAAAACAGGGTTAGCAATCAGCCCCAGCATTTT
d_call: .
clone_size: .
v_call: TRBV6-1
j_call: TRBJ1-5

cdr3_aa: CASSLSGGRGYNEQFF
cdr3_nt: TGTGCCAGCAGCTTATCTGGTGGGAGGGGATACAATGAGCAGTTCTTC
d_call: TRBD2
clone_size: .
v_call: TRBV7-8
j_call: TRBJ2-1

cdr3_aa: CASSTQAQETQYF
cdr3_nt: TGTGCCAGCAGTACACAAGCTCAAGAGACCCAGTACTTC
d_call: .
clone_size: few
v_call: TRBV27
j_call: TRBJ2-5

cdr3_aa: CASSDQVLYNSPLHF
cdr3_nt: TGTGCCAGCAGTGACCAGGTTCTCTATAATTCACCCCTCCACTTT
d_call: .
clone_size: .
v_call: TRBV2
j_call: TRBJ1-6

cdr3_aa: CASSPQPSQETQYF
cdr3_nt: TGTGCCAGCTCACCACAACCATCCCAAGAGACCCAGTACTTC
d_call: .
clone_size: few
v_call: TRBV18
j_call: TRBJ2-5

cdr3_aa: CSASSGLDYNEQFF
cdr3_nt: TGCAGTGCTAGTAGTGGACTAGATTACAATGAGCAGTTCTTC
d_call: TRBD2
clone_size: few
v_call: TRBV20-1
j_call: TRBJ2-1

cdr3_aa: CASSLETSEDTQYF
cdr3_nt: TGTGCCAGCAGCTTGGAGACTAGCGAGGATACGCAGTATTTT
d_call: TRBD2
clone_size: .
v_call: TRBV5-4
j_call: TRBJ2-3

cdr3_aa: CASSIYPQHF
cdr3_nt: TGTGCCAGCAGCATTTATCCCCAGCATTTT
d_call: .
clone_size: few
v_call: TRBV7-6
j_call: TRBJ1-5

cdr3_aa: CASSLTPVTRRQETQYF
cdr3_nt: TGCGCCAGCAGCCTTACGCCCGTGACTAGAAGGCAAGAGACCCAGTACTTC
d_call: .
clone_size: .
v_call: TRBV4-1
j_call: TRBJ2-5

cdr3_aa: CASSGTGSTDTQYF
cdr3_nt: TGTGCCAGCAGCGGGACAGGGAGCACAGATACGCAGTATTTT
d_call: TRBD1
clone_size: once
v_call: TRBV5-8
j_call: TRBJ2-3

cdr3_aa: CASSLGLAAIGTQYF
cdr3_nt: TGTGCCAGCAGTTTAGGGCTAGCGGCCATTGGCACGCAGTATTTT
d_call: TRBD2
clone_size: once
v_call: TRBV12-3/TRBV12-4
j_call: TRBJ2-3

cdr3_aa: CASSERGGIDGYTF
cdr3_nt: TGTGCCAGCAGTGAGAGGGGGGGAATTGATGGCTACACCTTC
d_call: .
clone_size: few
v_call: TRBV6-1
j_call: TRBJ1-2

cdr3_aa: CASSRQGGSYEQYF
cdr3_nt: TGTGCCAGCTCAAGACAGGGGGGCTCCTACGAGCAGTACTTC
d_call: TRBD1
clone_size: .
v_call: TRBV18
j_call: TRBJ2-7

cdr3_aa: CASSYGTGGSGNTIYF
cdr3_nt: TGTGCCAGCAGTTACGGGACAGGGGGTTCTGGAAACACCATATATTTT
d_call: TRBD1
clone_size: few
v_call: TRBV6-5
j_call: TRBJ1-3

cdr3_aa: CASSLGGGGEQSYNEQFF
cdr3_nt: TGTGCCAGCAGCTTGGGTGGAGGGGGTGAGCAGTCCTACAATGAGCAGTTCTTC
d_call: .
clone_size: .
v_call: TRBV5-4
j_call: TRBJ2-1

cdr3_aa: CSATRLATSTDTQYF
cdr3_nt: TGCAGTGCCACAAGACTAGCGACTAGCACAGATACGCAGTATTTT
d_call: TRBD2
clone_size: .
v_call: TRBV20-1
j_call: TRBJ2-3

cdr3_aa: CASSYRTGEDTEAFF
cdr3_nt: TGTGCCAGCTCATATCGGACAGGGGAGGACACTGAAGCTTTCTTT
d_call: TRBD1
clone_size: .
v_call: TRBV18
j_call: TRBJ1-1

cdr3_aa: CSANFGGYGYTF
cdr3_nt: TGCAGTGCTAACTTCGGGGGGTATGGCTACACCTTC
d_call: .
clone_size: medium-sized
v_call: TRBV20-1
j_call: TRBJ1-2

cdr3_aa: CASGSGGRHNEQFF
cdr3_nt: TGCGCCAGCGGTTCGGGCGGGAGACACAATGAGCAGTTCTTC
d_call: TRBD2
clone_size: few
v_call: TRBV10-1
j_call: TRBJ2-1

cdr3_aa: CAWSVQGNTIYF
cdr3_nt: TGTGCCTGGAGTGTCCAGGGAAACACCATATATTTT
d_call: .
clone_size: .
v_call: TRBV30
j_call: TRBJ1-3

cdr3_aa: CASSFASRDRGYGYTF
cdr3_nt: TGTGCCAGCAGCTTCGCCAGCCGGGACAGGGGCTATGGCTACACCTTC
d_call: TRBD1
clone_size: few
v_call: TRBV7-3
j_call: TRBJ1-2

cdr3_aa: CAIPDRTYGYTF
cdr3_nt: TGTGCCATTCCAGACAGGACCTATGGCTACACCTTC
d_call: .
clone_size: .
v_call: TRBV6-1
j_call: TRBJ1-2

cdr3_aa: CASSGGAGLGYTF
cdr3_nt: TGTGCCAGCAGTGGGGGGGCCGGGCTTGGCTACACCTTC
d_call: .
clone_size: .
v_call: TRBV25-1
j_call: TRBJ1-2

cdr3_aa: CASSVVPGSYNEQFF
cdr3_nt: TGTGCCAGCAGCGTAGTGCCAGGTTCCTACAATGAGCAGTTCTTC
d_call: .
clone_size: few
v_call: TRBV9
j_call: TRBJ2-1

cdr3_aa: CASSNCICESYEQYF
cdr3_nt: TGTGCCAGCAGCAATTGTATCTGTGAGAGCTACGAGCAGTACTTC
d_call: .
clone_size: .
v_call: TRBV21-1
j_call: TRBJ2-7

cdr3_aa: CASSYGLAGGSDTQYF
cdr3_nt: TGTGCCAGCAGTTACGGGCTAGCGGGAGGTTCCGATACGCAGTATTTT
d_call: TRBD2
clone_size: .
v_call: TRBV6-2/TRBV6-3
j_call: TRBJ2-3

cdr3_aa: CASSSGQNNEQFF
cdr3_nt: TGCGCCAGCAGCTCGGGACAAAACAATGAGCAGTTCTTC
d_call: .
clone_size: .
v_call: TRBV5-1
j_call: TRBJ2-1

cdr3_aa: CASSPGPRDKYQPQHF
cdr3_nt: TGTGCCAGCAGCCCCGGACCCCGGGACAAGTATCAGCCCCAGCATTTT
d_call: .
clone_size: .
v_call: TRBV7-6
j_call: TRBJ1-5

cdr3_aa: CASPADSWQEQYF
cdr3_nt: TGTGCCAGTCCCGCCGACAGCTGGCAGGAGCAGTACTTC
d_call: .
clone_size: .
v_call: TRBV19
j_call: TRBJ2-7

cdr3_aa: CASSLMGGHTDTQYF
cdr3_nt: TGTGCCAGCAGCCTAATGGGCGGGCACACAGATACGCAGTATTTT
d_call: .
clone_size: .
v_call: TRBV7-9
j_call: TRBJ2-3

cdr3_aa: CSASGALNTGELFF
cdr3_nt: TGCAGTGCGTCGGGGGCCCTAAACACCGGGGAGCTGTTTTTT
d_call: .
clone_size: few
v_call: TRBV20-1
j_call: TRBJ2-2

cdr3_aa: CASSFNGQGFYEQYF
cdr3_nt: TGTGCCAGCAGTTTTAACGGACAGGGCTTCTACGAGCAGTACTTC
d_call: TRBD1
clone_size: .
v_call: TRBV27
j_call: TRBJ2-7

cdr3_aa: CATSESGFTDTQYF
cdr3_nt: TGTGCCACCAGTGAATCGGGGTTCACAGATACGCAGTATTTT
d_call: .
clone_size: once
v_call: TRBV24-1
j_call: TRBJ2-3

cdr3_aa: CASSKGGGHRNTEAFF
cdr3_nt: TGTGCCAGCAGCAAAGGGGGGGGGCACAGGAACACTGAAGCTTTCTTT
d_call: .
clone_size: .
v_call: TRBV5-4
j_call: TRBJ1-1

cdr3_aa: CASSYQQGTEAFF
cdr3_nt: TGTGCCAGCAGCTACCAGCAGGGCACTGAAGCTTTCTTT
d_call: .
clone_size: .
v_call: TRBV7-9
j_call: TRBJ1-1

cdr3_aa: CASSVATSSVNEQFF
cdr3_nt: TGTGCCAGCAGCGTAGCTACCTCTAGCGTCAATGAGCAGTTCTTC
d_call: .
clone_size: .
v_call: TRBV9
j_call: TRBJ2-1

cdr3_aa: CASSNRVEGTQYF
cdr3_nt: TGTGCCAGCAGCAACCGGGTGGAGGGGACCCAGTACTTC
d_call: .
clone_size: few
v_call: TRBV7-2
j_call: TRBJ2-5

cdr3_aa: CASRATREGELFF
cdr3_nt: TGTGCCAGCAGGGCTACAAGGGAAGGGGAGCTGTTTTTT
d_call: .
clone_size: .
v_call: TRBV7-3
j_call: TRBJ2-2

cdr3_aa: CASSPLLETQYF
cdr3_nt: TGTGCCAGCAGCCCTCTTTTAGAGACCCAGTACTTC
d_call: .
clone_size: few
v_call: TRBV11-1
j_call: TRBJ2-5

cdr3_aa: CASSLSRGDSEQYF
cdr3_nt: TGTGCCAGCAGTTTATCGAGAGGGGATAGCGAGCAGTACTTC
d_call: .
clone_size: .
v_call: TRBV27
j_call: TRBJ2-7